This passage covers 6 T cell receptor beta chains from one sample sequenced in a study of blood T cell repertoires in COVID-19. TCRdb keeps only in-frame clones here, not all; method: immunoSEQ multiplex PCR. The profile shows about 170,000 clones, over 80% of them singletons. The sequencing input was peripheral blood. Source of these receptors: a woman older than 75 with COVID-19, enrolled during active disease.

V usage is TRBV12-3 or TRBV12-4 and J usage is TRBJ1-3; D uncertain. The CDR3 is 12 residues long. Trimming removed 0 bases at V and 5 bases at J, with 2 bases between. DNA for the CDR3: TGTGCCAGCAGTTTAGCCAGAAACACCATATATTTT. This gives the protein CASSLARNTIYF.

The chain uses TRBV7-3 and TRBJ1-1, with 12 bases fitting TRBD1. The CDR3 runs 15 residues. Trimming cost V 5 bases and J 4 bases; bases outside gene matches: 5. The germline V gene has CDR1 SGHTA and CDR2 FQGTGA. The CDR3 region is CASSAGTGGITEAFF. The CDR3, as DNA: TGTGCCAGCAGCGCCGGGACAGGGGGCATCACTGAAGCTTTCTTT.

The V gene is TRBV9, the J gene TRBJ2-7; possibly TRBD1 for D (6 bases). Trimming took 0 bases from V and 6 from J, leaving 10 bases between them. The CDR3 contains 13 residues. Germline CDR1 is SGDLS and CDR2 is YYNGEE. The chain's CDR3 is CASSVALGAEQYF. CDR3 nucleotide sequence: TGTGCCAGCAGCGTAGCTTTGGGGGCCGAGCAGTACTTC.

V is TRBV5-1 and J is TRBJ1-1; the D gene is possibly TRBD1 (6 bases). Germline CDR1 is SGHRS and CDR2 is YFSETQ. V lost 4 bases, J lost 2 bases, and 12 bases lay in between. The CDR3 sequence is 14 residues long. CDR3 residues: CASSLRTANTEAFF. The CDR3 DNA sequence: TGCGCCAGCAGCCTACGGACAGCCAACACTGAAGCTTTCTTT.

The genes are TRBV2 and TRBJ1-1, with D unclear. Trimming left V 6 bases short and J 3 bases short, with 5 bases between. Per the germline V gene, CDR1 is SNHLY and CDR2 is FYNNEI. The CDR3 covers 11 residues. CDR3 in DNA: TGTGCCAGCAGGGCTTACACTGAAGCTTTCTTT. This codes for CASRAYTEAFF. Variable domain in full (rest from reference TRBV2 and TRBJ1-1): EPEVTQTPSHQVTQMGQEVILRCVPISNHLYFYWYRQILGQKVEFLVSFYNNEISEKSEIFDDQFSVERPDGSNFTLKIRSTKLEDSAMYFCASRAYTEAFFGQGTRLTVV.

The CDR3 nucleotides are TGTGCCAGCAGTGACAGGGCGAGCAATCAGCCCCAGCATTTT. Protein: CASSDRASNQPQHF. The V call is TRBV6-1, the J call TRBJ1-5; D perhaps matches TRBD1 (5 bases). The CDR3 runs 14 residues. Trimming removed 3 bases from V and 1 base from J, with 7 bases in between. Germline CDR1 and CDR2: MNHNS and SASEGT.